What follows is one T cell receptor beta chain and its context. The antigen remains unidentified. This record belongs to a study of beta chain features in type 1 diabetes. Findings and limits, study-wide: TCRB CDR3 length was moderately but significantly reduced in all four CD4+ subsets of Type 1 diabetes patients.

The junction had 5 bases not matched to a gene; V was cut back by 1 base and J by 6 bases. The CDR3 is made up of 14 amino acids. Germline V gives CDR1 MDHEN, CDR2 SYDVKM. The isolated RNA, all of it, was reverse transcribed, so expressed TCRB transcripts were what got sequenced. The table came from immunoSEQ multiplex PCR; TCRdb's copy has only in-frame clones and leaves some out. Among about 900,000 clones listed, roughly 16% were seen once. The genes are TRBV28 and TRBJ1-2, with 7 bases aligning to TRBD1. The receptor was derived from a woman between 18 and 29 years old in good health. The specimen was naive CD4+ T cells from blood. CDR3 in amino acids: CASSLSLDRDGYTF. CDR3 sequence (DNA): TGTGCCAGCAGTTTATCATTAGACAGGGATGGCTACACCTTC.